A single T cell receptor beta chain is shown here with its context. Its antigen remains unknown. From the 5' RACE reads, TCRdb called clonotypes with MiXCR, one entry per CDR3 protein. Among approximately 150,000 distinct CDR3 sequences, about 32% were seen once, and the ten largest hold about 6.3%. The data stem from a study of CD8 T cells in ankylosing spondylitis. Study outcomes and limitations: Matched synovial fluid from ankylosing spondylitis patients was reported to be enriched for disease-linked clones. Blood of patients with ankylosing spondylitis appeared to be characterized by a TCR beta motif of several highly homologous variants.

Per germline, CDR1 DFQATT and CDR2 SNEGSKA (reference sequence). The V end lost 3 bases, the J end lost 3 bases, and 6 bases lay between the germline ends. CDR3 length: 11 residues. The sequence was obtained from a male donor with ankylosing spondylitis. The sequenced sample consisted of synovial fluid, either unsorted or a sorted T cell fraction (not recorded which). The rearrangement uses TRBV20-1 and TRBJ2-7; tentatively, D is TRBD2 (5 bases). CDR3 sequence (DNA): TGCAGTGCTAGGACTAACTACGAGCAGTACTTC. Translated: CSARTNYEQYF.